Sequencing of this T cell receptor (beta chain) was carried out in a study of blood T cell repertoires in COVID-19. This CDR3 is 16 amino acids long. V was clipped by 0 bases and J by 7 bases; unmatched bases: 7. Germline assignment: CDR1 LNHDA and CDR2 SQIVND (reference sequence). Libraries were prepared by immunoSEQ multiplex PCR; TCRdb keeps only in-frame clonotypes and omits some of them. The sample holds fewer than 350,000 clones; nearly 90% are singletons and the top ten take 1.7%. The sequence was obtained from a woman in her late teens or twenties with acute COVID-19. V and J are TRBV19 and TRBJ1-5; TRBD1 agrees at 9 bases. Sequencing was done on a sample of PBMCs or T cells enriched from blood (not recorded which). This CDR3 is CASSIEGGQGPQPQHF. CDR3 DNA: TGTGCCAGTAGTATAGAGGGCGGACAGGGGCCCCAGCCCCAGCATTTT.